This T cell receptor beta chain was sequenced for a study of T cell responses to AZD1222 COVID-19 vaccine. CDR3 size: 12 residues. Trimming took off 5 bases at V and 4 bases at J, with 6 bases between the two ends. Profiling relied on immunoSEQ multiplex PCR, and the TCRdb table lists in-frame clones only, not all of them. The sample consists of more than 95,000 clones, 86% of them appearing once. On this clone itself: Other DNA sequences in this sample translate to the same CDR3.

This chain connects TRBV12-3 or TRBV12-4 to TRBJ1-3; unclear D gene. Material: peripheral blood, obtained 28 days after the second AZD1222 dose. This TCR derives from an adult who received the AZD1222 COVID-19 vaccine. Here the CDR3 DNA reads TGTGCCAGCAGTCGCTCGGGAAACACCATATATTTT. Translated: CASSRSGNTIYF.